This T cell receptor (beta chain) comes out of a study of blood T cell repertoires in COVID-19. Study at large: Sample material is recorded as cDNA or gDNA derived from T cells, B-cell-depleted T cells, or PBMCs.

As processed by the authors: Researchers report that nucleated cell counts were estimated from reference gene primer amplification. This table comes from immunoSEQ multiplex PCR, and its TCRdb copy is limited to in-frame clones, with some not included. V and J calls and clone size follow that table, whereas D and trimming were derived from the DNA. The repertoire has roughly 80,000 clones, roughly 80% of them found once; the top ten carry just under 6%. V trimming: 7 bases; J trimming: 6 bases; junction bases outside the gene matches: 8. Germline V gene data show CDR1 as SGHDN and CDR2 as FVKESK. This CDR3 comprises 15 residues.

This chain joins TRBV14 and TRBJ2-1, with 11 bases aligning to TRBD2. Sequenced material: peripheral blood. This TCR was recovered from a man aged 60 to 69 with active or convalescent COVID-19. CDR3 protein: CASNQLAGGPNEQFF. The CDR3 nucleotides read TGTGCCAGCAACCAGTTAGCGGGGGGGCCCAATGAGCAGTTCTTC.